Shown below are 23 T cell receptor beta chains from a single sample sequenced in a study of shared clonotypes between healthy human individuals. Measured with immunoSEQ multiplex PCR; TCRdb has only the in-frame clones, and not every one. The table records a few hundred thousand clones, 60% to 80% of them present only once. Sequencing was carried out using memory CD4+ T cells sorted from blood. Specified subset: CD45RA-negative fraction. These receptors all stem from a man aged 25-40 years in good health.

This clone has ten or more counts. This sequence joins TRBV29-1 and TRBJ2-1; the D call may be TRBD1 or TRBD2 (5 bases each). The CDR3 is 11 residues long. V lost 3 bases to trimming and J lost 8 bases, with 8 bases between them. Germline-derived CDR1 and CDR2 are SQVTM and ANQGSEA. The CDR3 is CSVEMGDEQFF. Written as DNA, the CDR3 is TGCAGCGTTGAGATGGGGGATGAGCAGTTCTTC.

Concerning this clone itself: The same CDR3 also results from other DNA sequences found in this sample. This chain links TRBV7-2 with TRBJ2-3; D call uncertain. Trimming cost V 5 bases and J 3 bases, with 6 bases left between them. CDR3 length: 12 amino acids. The V gene's germline CDR1 is SGHTA and CDR2 FQGNSA. For the CDR3, the DNA is TGTGCCAGCAGCCCTGGGACAGATACGCAGTATTTT. The encoded protein is CASSPGTDTQYF.

In this sample, this clone turned up a few times. This rearrangement joins TRBV30 to TRBJ1-5; 7 positions agree with TRBD1. Per the germline V gene, CDR1 is GTSNPN and CDR2 is SVGIG (reference sequence). V lost 2 bases and J lost 5; bases outside the gene matches: 15. The CDR3 totals 17 residues. CDR3 coding DNA: TGTGCCTGGAGTTCCTTGAGTGTTTACAGGGGCCATCAGCCCCAGCATTTT. Encoded protein: CAWSSLSVYRGHQPQHF.

This clone occurred a few times. The genes are TRBV2 and TRBJ2-3; 9 nucleotides line up with TRBD2. The CDR3 totals 15 residues. The germline CDR1 and CDR2 sequences are SNHLY and FYNNEI. V lost 4 bases to trimming and J lost 1 base; unmatched junction nucleotides: 3. The CDR3 sequence is CASSARLAGTDTQYF. CDR3 coding DNA: TGTGCCAGCAGTGCACGACTAGCGGGCACAGATACGCAGTATTTT.

This clone was counted only a few times. This CDR3 is CASSLGGSGNEQFF. CDR3 coding DNA: TGTGCCAGCAGCTTAGGCGGGAGTGGTAATGAGCAGTTCTTC. This chain connects TRBV11-3 to TRBJ2-1; TRBD2 aligns across 7 bases. The CDR3 totals 14 residues. With 1 base clipped from V and 7 bases from J, the junction kept 4 bases outside the gene matches. The germline V gene has CDR1 SGHNT and CDR2 YENEEA. Supplemented by reference TRBV11-3 and TRBJ2-1, the full variable domain reads EAGVVQSPRYKIIEKKQPVAFWCNPISGHNTLYWYLQNLGQGPELLIRYENEEAVDDSQLPKDRFSAERLKGVDSTLKIQPAELGDSAVYLCASSLGGSGNEQFFGPGTRLTVL.

The chain combines TRBV18 with TRBJ2-3, with D uncertain. The CDR3 length is 13 residues. Germline V lookup: CDR1 KGHSH, CDR2 LQKENI. Deletions cut 1 base from V and 6 bases from J, with 8 bases between. CDR3 sequence (DNA): TGTGCCAGCTCACCACGGCGCCCTGATACGCAGTATTTT. It specifies CASSPRRPDTQYF.

The gene calls are TRBV19 and TRBJ2-1; 9 bases align to TRBD1. V gave up 3 bases and J gave up 3 bases; unmatched junction bases: 6. CDR1 LNHDA and CDR2 SQIVND come from the germline V gene (reference sequence). CDR3 length: 16 amino acids. CDR3 sequence: CASSIPGTGYYNEQFF. DNA of the CDR3: TGTGCCAGTAGTATCCCCGGGACAGGGTACTACAATGAGCAGTTCTTC.

The rearrangement uses TRBV5-1 and TRBJ2-1, with 9 bases identical to TRBD2. Germline values: CDR1 SGHRS, CDR2 YFSETQ. J lost 0 bases, V lost 5 bases, and 12 bases had no gene match. The CDR3 is made up of 18 amino acids. In DNA form, the CDR3 reads TGCGCCAGCAGTTCTGTGGCGGGAGGGAAAAGCTCCTACAATGAGCAGTTCTTC. As protein: CASSSVAGGKSSYNEQFF.

Concerning this clone itself: The same CDR3 arises from other DNA sequences in this sample as well. The chain is built from TRBV7-9 and TRBJ2-3; D gene ambiguous. The V gene's germline CDR1 is SEHNR and CDR2 FQNEAQ (reference sequence). CDR3 length: 14 amino acids. Trimming took 3 bases from V and 1 from J, leaving 8 bases between them. The CDR3: CASSFGGGTDTQYF. CDR3 bases: TGTGCCAGCAGCTTTGGCGGAGGCACAGATACGCAGTATTTT.

This chain links TRBV28 with TRBJ2-5, with 10 nucleotides matching TRBD2. V was pared by 3 bases and J by 7 bases, with 5 bases of the junction left unmatched. Per germline, CDR1 MDHEN and CDR2 SYDVKM. The CDR3 has 14 residues. For the CDR3, the DNA is TGTGCCAGCAGTTTGCTAGCGGGAGTGGTGACCCAGTACTTC. Protein product: CASSLLAGVVTQYF.

This chain joins TRBV5-1 and TRBJ1-3; D unclear. The CDR3 spans 15 residues. CDR1 is SGHRS, CDR2 YFSETQ, per germline. Trimming took off 4 bases at V and 0 bases at J, with 11 bases between the two ends. The CDR3 nucleotides read TGCGCCAGCAGCCAGGATCAATTCTCTGGAAACACCATATATTTT. This encodes CASSQDQFSGNTIYF. The variable domain in full, completed from reference TRBV5-1 and TRBJ1-3, reads KAGVTQTPRYLIKTRGQQVTLSCSPISGHRSVSWYQQTPGQGLQFLFEYFSETQRNKGNFPGRFSGRQFSNSRSEMNVSTLELGDSALYLCASSQDQFSGNTIYFGEGSWLTVV.

The CDR3 region is CASSISPGRPEETQYF. CDR3 nucleotides: TGTGCCAGTAGTATATCTCCGGGACGCCCAGAGGAGACCCAGTACTTC. The rearrangement links TRBV19 to TRBJ2-5; possibly TRBD1 or TRBD2 for D (5 bases each). This CDR3 contains 16 residues. The germline gives CDR1 LNHDA, CDR2 SQIVND (reference sequence). Trimming shortened V by 2 bases and J by 5 bases, and 18 bases separated the two germline ends.

J is TRBJ2-3 and V is TRBV6-1; a possible D gene is TRBD1 (5 bases). The CDR3 runs to 13 residues. The ends were cut back, 10 bases at V and 4 bases at J, with 15 bases in the middle. Germline CDR1 and CDR2: MNHNS and SASEGT. As DNA, the CDR3 is TGTGCCACCATAGATAGGGGCCCAGATACGCAGTATTTT. Protein sequence: CATIDRGPDTQYF.

V usage is TRBV7-2 and J usage is TRBJ1-5, with D maybe TRBD1 (6 bases). CDR3 length: 14 residues. The V gene's germline CDR1 is SGHTA and CDR2 FQGNSA. Trimming stripped 1 base from V and 5 bases from J, with 9 bases between. The CDR3 spells CASSLDTGYQPQHF. Written as DNA, the CDR3 is TGTGCCAGCAGCTTAGATACAGGGTATCAGCCCCAGCATTTT.

This rearrangement joins TRBV11-2 to TRBJ2-5; D may be TRBD2 (6 bases). This CDR3 has 14 residues. Germline loops: CDR1 SGHAT, CDR2 FQNNGV. The V end lost 4 bases, the J end lost 9 bases, and 18 bases lay between the germline ends. CDR3 in DNA: TGTGCCAGCAGCTCTAACAGCGGAGGGGAGGCCCAGTACTTC. Translating it yields CASSSNSGGEAQYF.

The chain combines TRBV6-1 with TRBJ2-4; TRBD2 agrees at 13 bases. The CDR3 is made up of 19 amino acids. V shed 1 base, J shed 0 bases, and the junction held 6 bases outside the gene matches. In germline, CDR1 is MNHNS, CDR2 SASEGT. The CDR3 reads CASSEEGLAGTLAKNIQYF. CDR3 sequence (DNA): TGTGCCAGCAGTGAAGAGGGACTAGCGGGGACACTAGCCAAAAACATTCAGTACTTC.

The DNA for the CDR3 is TGTGCCAGCAGCTTAGCGACAGGGGTGGGTGAGACCCAGTACTTC. It specifies CASSLATGVGETQYF. V usage is TRBV7-6 and J usage is TRBJ2-5, with 8 positions matching TRBD1. The junction had 5 bases not matched to a gene; V was cut back by 0 bases and J by 5 bases. The CDR3 loop spans 15 amino acids. From germline, CDR1 is SGHVS and CDR2 FNYEAQ.

The table lists this clone with a count of one. V gene TRBV18 combines with J gene TRBJ2-7; TRBD1 agrees at 11 bases. Germline CDR1 and CDR2: KGHSH and LQKENI. The CDR3 consists of 15 residues. The V and J ends lost 3 bases and 2 bases, in that order; junction bases with no gene match: 3. The CDR3 is CASSPGTGGAYEQYF. CDR3 nucleotide sequence: TGTGCCAGCTCACCCGGGACAGGGGGTGCCTACGAGCAGTACTTC.

The V and J genes are TRBV15 and TRBJ2-5; either TRBD1 or TRBD2 may supply D (7 bases each). Looked up from germline, CDR1 is LNHNV and CDR2 is YYDKDF (reference sequence). The CDR3 runs to 15 residues. V lost 5 bases and J lost 0, with 13 bases in between. The CDR3 loop is CATSGRDSYQETQYF. The CDR3 region has the DNA TGTGCCACCAGCGGGAGGGACAGTTACCAAGAGACCCAGTACTTC.

The chain employs TRBV7-2 and TRBJ1-1; no clear D. From germline, CDR1 is SGHTA and CDR2 FQGNSA. Between the trimmed V and J ends, which lost 2 bases and 1 base, there was a span of 11 bases. This CDR3 is built from 15 residues. The CDR3 loop reads CASSLIGRANTEAFF. In DNA, the CDR3 is TGTGCCAGCAGCTTAATAGGGCGGGCGAACACTGAAGCTTTCTTT.

Only one count was recorded for this clone. J is TRBJ2-6 and V is TRBV11-1; weak D call: TRBD2 (6 bases). Trimming left V 7 bases short and J 0 bases short, with 22 bases between. In germline, CDR1 is SGHAT, CDR2 FQDESV (reference sequence). This CDR3 contains 19 residues. The CDR3 DNA reads as TGTGCCAGCACCCCGGGGTTTCGCGGGACGACCTCTGGGGCCAACGTCCTGACTTTC. It encodes CASTPGFRGTTSGANVLTF. Full variable domain (outside the CDR3, taken from reference TRBV11-1 and TRBJ2-6): EAEVAQSPRYKITEKSQAVAFWCDPISGHATLYWYRQILGQGPELLVQFQDESVVDDSQLPKDRFSAERLKGVDSTLKIQPAELGDSAMYLCASTPGFRGTTSGANVLTFGAGSRLTVL.

The gene calls are TRBV19 and TRBJ2-6, with D hard to call. Germline CDR1 LNHDA, CDR2 SQIVND (reference sequence). V lost 5 bases to trimming and J lost 0 bases, with 14 bases between them. The CDR3 extends over 17 amino acids. CDR3 in DNA: TGTGCCAGTAGTCTTTGGACCTCTTTCTCTGGGGCCAACGTCCTGACTTTC. This codes for CASSLWTSFSGANVLTF.

CDR3 bases: TGTGCCAGCAGCTCAGACCCGGGATGGGTCGAGCAGTACTTC. It encodes CASSSDPGWVEQYF. The chain links TRBV14 to TRBJ2-7; tentatively, D is TRBD2 (5 bases). V lost 5 bases and J lost 6, with 17 bases in between. Per germline, CDR1 SGHDN and CDR2 FVKESK. The CDR3 is 14 residues long.